This TCR beta chain was sequenced during a study of blood T cells in healthy people across ages. General study points: Per million T cells, TCR beta diversity dropped about linearly as age rose.

CDR1 and CDR2 (germline): MDHEN, SYDVKM. The CDR3 extends over 15 amino acids. Sample-barcoded 5' priming and a J-beta primer mix drove a second PCR of about 6 to 12 cycles. TCRdb reprocessed the 5' RACE reads via MiXCR and lists one record per CDR3 protein. Of nearly 800,000 distinct CDR3 sequences in the sample, just under 25% were seen once. For this clonotype: Its specificity is unknown.

This sample also appeared in a second study, on T cells of mothers and their children.

The TCR comes from a boy aged 5-17 years in good health. Sample: blood. The chain links TRBV28 to TRBJ2-5, with 9 nucleotides matching TRBD1. The J call is in doubt because the DNA end fits TRBJ2-7 better. CDR3: CASSLYRGHSYEQYF. The CDR3 DNA sequence: TGTGCCAGCAGCCTTTACAGGGGGCACTCCTACGAGCAGTACTTC.